Included here is one T cell receptor (beta chain) sequence, with context. Its recognized antigen is unknown. No much larger clone is present one base from it, and per-base qualities are unavailable. These data belong to a study of sequential checkpoint blockade in melanoma (dated by TCRdb to 2018 to 2020). About the full investigation: In a 1:1 randomization, patients received either first-line nivolumab then ipilimumab (arm A) or ipilimumab then nivolumab (arm B). Maintenance nivolumab came after both trial sequences. TCRbeta immunosequencing was performed on DNA from roughly 99 pretreatment melanoma tumor samples. For around 21 patients, matched tumor biopsies were obtained before treatment and at week 13, following single-agent nivolumab (arm A) or ipilimumab (arm B). The same lesion was the source of about 80% of the matched pre- and post-treatment tumor biopsy pairs.

The study at large found these results: Clinical benefit was about 30 times more likely to be achieved by patients whose tumor T-cell fraction and clonality increased by week 13. Tumor T-cell fraction and clonality were found to correlate with PD-L1 staining and CD8+ T-cell counts but not with mutational load. Among patients in arm A, the nivolumab-first arm, pretreatment tumor TIL clonality was associated with response (P = .04). Within-arm analyses of tumor T-cell fraction were limited by small sample sizes and reduced statistical power. The model for predicting response that combines TCR metrics with mutation burden needs to be validated in larger, independent patient cohorts.

Explained via the paper, the treatment or condition label denotes: randomized to nivolumab then ipilimumab (arm A) or the reverse (arm B). Prior DNA-damaging chemotherapy had not been received by any trial patient. Samples were obtained from patients with melanoma enrolled in CheckMate 064, a randomized, open-label phase II trial of sequential checkpoint blockade. Tumor TCR sequencing used genomic DNA from formalin-fixed paraffin-embedded (FFPE) tissue samples. CDR1 and CDR2 are read off the germline V gene as MNHGY and SAAAGT. Trimming leaves V shorter by 5 bases and J shorter by 1 base, with the junction holding 8 bases beyond the gene matches. From its cysteine to its phenylalanine, the CDR3 spans 18 amino acids. Of the read, only the CDR3 DNA is kept; its 54 bases are in frame from base 1. TCRbeta CDR3 regions were immunosequenced from genomic DNA with the immunoSEQ Assay. Before high-throughput sequencing, genomic DNA was amplified using bias-controlled multiplex PCR. In the source study's methods: To quantify the absolute abundance of each unique TCRbeta CDR3 region, the sequences were collapsed and filtered. Clonality, defined as 1 minus Pielou's evenness, was calculated using productive rearrangements only. Tumor T-cell fraction was computed by normalizing TCRbeta template counts to usable DNA, estimated from several housekeeping genes. A previously published method was used to identify clones with significantly greater frequencies in on-treatment samples than in baseline samples. TCRdb took this table from immuneACCESS and kept in-frame rearrangements with V and J called. Such tables lack part of the clones; where checked against another copy, unresolved V genes explain under half of the gap, and the rest is unexplained. The V and J calls and clone size come from that table; D and trimming were worked out from the DNA. The sample has 4,500 to 5,000 clones on record, about 24% of them singletons. The ten largest make up more than 25% of the sample.

Recombination linked TRBV6-8 to TRBJ2-7; TRBD2 aligns with 16 central bases. This sample comprised tumor tissue (inferred from file names), obtained from a patient given nivolumab and ipilimumab in sequence. This receptor was taken from a human donor with melanoma. The CDR3 is CASSRGTSGGAYSYEQYF. The nucleotide sequence reads as follows: TGTGCCAGCAGTAGAGGGACTAGCGGGGGGGCATATTCCTACGAGCAGTACTTC.